The T cell receptor (beta chain) under discussion was sequenced for a study of T cell responses to AZD1222 COVID-19 vaccine (dated by TCRdb to about 2021). Background for the entire study: Because spike-specific TCR depth and breadth did not differ between the two schedules, AZD1222 recipients who got a second dose at roughly 4 weeks were pooled with those who got a second dose at roughly 12 weeks. Trial participants were enrolled into age subgroups of 18-55, 56-69 and 70-plus years, which contained roughly 150, 30 and 60 TCR-sequenced participants, respectively. TCR sequencing was performed for roughly 250 trial participants, of whom some 200 were given two doses of AZD1222 and around 25 were given two doses of MenACWY control vaccine. Paper-wide results and their limitations: Only 5 to 7 AZD1222 recipients were SARS-CoV-2 seropositive at baseline, limiting conclusions about previously exposed vaccinees. The vaccine-associated CD4 TCRs covered the entire spike protein, and the dominant responses fell in regions 160-218 and 743-854. After two AZD1222 doses, spike-specific TCR breadth and depth were significantly higher than at day 0 and than in MenACWY recipients. Epitopes outside the regions mutated in the B.1.351 and B.1.1.7 variants were reportedly recognized by nearly half of the unique spike-specific TCRs. Participants were mostly white British and included more females than males, and it was suggested by the authors that clonal diversity may have been underestimated. Because no day 14 peak-response samples were available, repertoires were characterized only after the peak T cell response. The 56-69-year group was small, and its depth increase did not reach significance, likely because of low power.

A remark on this clone: Its antigen is not yet known. One base away there is no much larger clone; base qualities are not given.

The time point label on this specimen signifies: baseline before first vaccination. Vaccinee samples were obtained from the UK trials COV001 and COV002, which included a single-blind randomized controlled phase 2/3 trial of AZD1222 (ChAdOx1 nCoV-19) in healthy adults. Trial participant PBMC samples were collected at day 0 and day 28 after the second dose for TCRbeta chain sequencing. The CDR3 regions of human TCRbeta chains were subjected to immunosequencing. As for the authors' bioinformatics: Repertoire TCRs were matched against a reference library of SARS-CoV-2-specific TCRs generated with the MIRA antigen-specificity platform. Breadth was defined as the fraction of unique TCRs that were SARS-CoV-2-associated. Depth was defined as the fraction of total T cells that were SARS-CoV-2-associated. Using the MIRA data, every spike-specific TCR was mapped to the spike region that the TCR reacted to and assigned to either a CD4 or a CD8 class. Log10-transformed breadth and depth values were compared by one-way ANOVA with Sidak's multiple comparisons tests. TCRdb mirrors the immuneACCESS table, restricted to in-frame sequences. Some clones are absent from its copies; in checked studies, under half trace to an unresolved V gene, and the reason for the others is unknown. That table gives V, J and clone size, and the DNA gave D and trimming. For this sample the table gives more than 100,000 clones, of which approximately 90% were detected only once. The ten largest clones represent under 3.5% of the sample.

According to the germline V gene, CDR1 reads SGHTA and CDR2 reads FQGNSA. Trimming at the junction amounts to 2 bases on V and 6 bases on J, and the germline ends lie 16 bases apart. The CDR3 measures 15 amino acids from cysteine to phenylalanine. Left in the record is the CDR3 DNA by itself, 45 bases read in frame from the first base. The chain uses TRBV7-2 and TRBJ1-2, and TRBD1 may be the D gene, going by 6 matching bases. Specimen: peripheral blood, collected on day 0 of AZD1222 vaccination. The sequence was collected from an adult in good health. The CDR3: CASSLLPRGGDGYTF. In nucleotide form, the sequence is TGTGCCAGCAGCTTACTCCCCAGGGGTGGGGATGGCTACACCTTC.